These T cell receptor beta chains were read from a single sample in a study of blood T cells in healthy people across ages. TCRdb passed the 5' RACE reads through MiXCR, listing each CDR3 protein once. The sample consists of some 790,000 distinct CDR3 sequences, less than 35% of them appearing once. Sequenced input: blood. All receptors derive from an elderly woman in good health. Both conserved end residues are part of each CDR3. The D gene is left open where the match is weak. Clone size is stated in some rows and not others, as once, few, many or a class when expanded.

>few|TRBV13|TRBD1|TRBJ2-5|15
TGTGCCAGCAGCCTACCGGGACAGGGGGCTAATGAGCAGTACTTC
CASSLPGQGANEQYF
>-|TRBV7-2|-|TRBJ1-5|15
TGTGCCAGCAGGAAGGACAGACTCAGCAATCAGCCCCAGCATTTT
CASRKDRLSNQPQHF
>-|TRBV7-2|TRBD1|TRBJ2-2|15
TGTGCCAGCAGCTTAGAGGCCAGGGGGACCGGGGAGCTGTTTTTT
CASSLEARGTGELFF
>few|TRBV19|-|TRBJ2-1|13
TGTGCCAGTAGCCAAGTGGCTTACAATGAGCAGTTCTTC
CASSQVAYNEQFF
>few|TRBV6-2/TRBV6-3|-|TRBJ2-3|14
TGTGCCAGCAGTTACCAGTATAGCACAGATACGCAGTATTTT
CASSYQYSTDTQYF
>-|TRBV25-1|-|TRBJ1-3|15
TGTGCCAGCAGTGATTCCTGGAGAAACCCAAACACCAGATATTTT
CASSDSWRNPNTRYF
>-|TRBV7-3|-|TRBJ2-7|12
TGTGCCAGAACGGGACACACCTACGAGCAGTACTTC
CARTGHTYEQYF
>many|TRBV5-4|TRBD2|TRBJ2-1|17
TGTGCCAGCAGCCACGCCGGGACTAGCGGGGGGTCTAGTGAGCAGTTCTTC
CASSHAGTSGGSSEQFF
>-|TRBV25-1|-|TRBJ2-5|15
TGTGCCAGCAGTGAAATGGCGGGGGCCCAAGAGACCCAGTACTTC
CASSEMAGAQETQYF
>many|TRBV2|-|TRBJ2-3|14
TGTGCCAGCAGCCGACAGGTCTCAACAGATACGCAGTATTTT
CASSRQVSTDTQYF
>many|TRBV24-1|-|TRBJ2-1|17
TGTGCCACCAGTAAAAGGGGGCTAGCGCCCTCCTACAATGAGCAGTTCTTC
CATSKRGLAPSYNEQFF
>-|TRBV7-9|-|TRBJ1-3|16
TGTGCCAGCAGCTTAAGGGCACTTAAGGCTGGAAACACCATATATTTT
CASSLRALKAGNTIYF
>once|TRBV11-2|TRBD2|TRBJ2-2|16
TGTGCCAGCAGCTTCATAGCGGGAGCGTCAGTCGGGGAGCTGTTTTTT
CASSFIAGASVGELFF
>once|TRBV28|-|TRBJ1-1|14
TGTGCCATCAGTCGGGGGGGGTTGGACACTGAAGCTTTCTTT
CAISRGGLDTEAFF
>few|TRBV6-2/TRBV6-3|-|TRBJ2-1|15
TGTGCCAGCAGTTACTCATCCAGGGCGGTCAATGAGCAGTTCTTC
CASSYSSRAVNEQFF
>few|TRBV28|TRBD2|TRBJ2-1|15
TGTGCCAGCAGGTCACGACTAGCGGGCAACAATGAGCAGTTCTTC
CASRSRLAGNNEQFF
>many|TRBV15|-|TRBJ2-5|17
TGTGCCACCAGCAGAGGGGCTAGCCGACCCTTCCAAGAGACCCAGTACTTC
CATSRGASRPFQETQYF
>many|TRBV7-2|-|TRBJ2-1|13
TGTGCCAGCAGCTTAGAGATAGCCAATGAGCAGTTCTTC
CASSLEIANEQFF
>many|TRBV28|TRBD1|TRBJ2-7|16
TGTGCCAGCAGTTCAAGTGGGACAGGGTATTCCTACGAGCAGTACTTC
CASSSSGTGYSYEQYF
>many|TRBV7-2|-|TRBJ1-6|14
TGTGCCAGCAGCCGGGACGGCAATAATTCACCCCTCCACTTT
CASSRDGNNSPLHF
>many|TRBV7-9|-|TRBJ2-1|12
TGTGCCAGCAGCTTAATCAGCCCTGAGCAGTTCTTC
CASSLISPEQFF
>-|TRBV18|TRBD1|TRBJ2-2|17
TGTGCCAGCTCACCTTCCCTCAGGGGGCAATCGACCGGGGAGCTGTTTTTT
CASSPSLRGQSTGELFF
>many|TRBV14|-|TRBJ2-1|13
TGTGCCAGCAGCCAAGTGGCTGGGAATGAGCAGTTCTTC
CASSQVAGNEQFF
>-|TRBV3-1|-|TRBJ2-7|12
TGTACCAGCAGCCAAAACGGGCGCGAGCAGTACTTC
CTSSQNGREQYF
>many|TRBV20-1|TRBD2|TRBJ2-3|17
TGCAGTGCTAGAGACCCCCGTGGGACTAGCCCCACAGATACGCAGTATTTT
CSARDPRGTSPTDTQYF
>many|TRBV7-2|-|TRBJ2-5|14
TGTGCCAGCAGCCGGCCGTTCCGGCAAGAGACCCAGTACTTC
CASSRPFRQETQYF
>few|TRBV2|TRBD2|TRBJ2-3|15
TGTGCCAGCAGGGATAGCGGGGGGGCAACAGATACGCAGTATTTT
CASRDSGGATDTQYF
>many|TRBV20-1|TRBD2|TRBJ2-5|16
TGCAGTGCTAGAGGCCGGACTAGCGGGGGGGGAGAGACCCAGTACTTC
CSARGRTSGGGETQYF
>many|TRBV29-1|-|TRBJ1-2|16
TGCAGCGTTGAAGATCTTGGCAGGTCGGGCGACTATGGCTACACCTTC
CSVEDLGRSGDYGYTF
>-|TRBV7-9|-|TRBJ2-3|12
TGTGCCAGCAGCCGCGCCTCAAATACGCAGTATTTT
CASSRASNTQYF
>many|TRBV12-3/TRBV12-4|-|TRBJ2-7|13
TGTGCCAGCAGTTTGGAGACAGACTACGAGCAGTACTTC
CASSLETDYEQYF
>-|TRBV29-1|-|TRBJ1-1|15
TGCAGCGTTGAGGCCCACGGGGGGCGGGACACTGAAGCTTTCTTT
CSVEAHGGRDTEAFF
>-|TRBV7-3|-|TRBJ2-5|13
TGTGCCAGCAGCTTCTTAGGCTCGGAGACCCAGTACTTC
CASSFLGSETQYF
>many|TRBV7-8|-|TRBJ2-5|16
TGTGCCAGCAGCTTAAAGAGGCGCCAGTCCCAAGAGACCCAGTACTTC
CASSLKRRQSQETQYF
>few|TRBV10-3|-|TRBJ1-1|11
TGTGCCATCAGGCAGGGGCGTGAAGCTTTCTTT
CAIRQGREAFF
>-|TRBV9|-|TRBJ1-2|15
TGTGCCAGCAGCGTAGGGTGGGATCCGAACTATGGCTACACCTTC
CASSVGWDPNYGYTF
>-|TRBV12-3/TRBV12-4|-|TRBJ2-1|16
TGTGCCAACAGTCTAAATGGCGGGGAGATTTACAATGAGCAGTTCTTC
CANSLNGGEIYNEQFF
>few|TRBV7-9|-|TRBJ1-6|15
TGTGCCAGCAGCACCCGGACGGGGGATAATTCACCCCTCCACTTT
CASSTRTGDNSPLHF
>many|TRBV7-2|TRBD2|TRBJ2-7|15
TGTGCCAGCAGGTCAGCTGGCAGCGGGAGCTACGAGCAGTACTTC
CASRSAGSGSYEQYF
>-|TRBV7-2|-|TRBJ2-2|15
TGTGCCAGCAGCTCAGTGGCAGGGAACCCCGGGGAGCTGTTTTTT
CASSSVAGNPGELFF
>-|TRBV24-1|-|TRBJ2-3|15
TGTGCCACCAGACGAGGAGCGTGGGGGCAAGATACGCAGTATTTT
CATRRGAWGQDTQYF
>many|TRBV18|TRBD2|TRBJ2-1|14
TGTGCCAGCTCACCAAGTCGACGGGGGGAGGAGCAGTTCTTC
CASSPSRRGEEQFF
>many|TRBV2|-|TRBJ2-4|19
TGTGCCAGCAGTCGTGGGGACCCACTCGCCGGACTAGCCAAAAACATTCAGTACTTC
CASSRGDPLAGLAKNIQYF
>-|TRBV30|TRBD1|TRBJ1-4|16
TGTGCCTGGAGTGTACCGGCCGGGACAGGGGTTGAAAAACTGTTTTTT
CAWSVPAGTGVEKLFF
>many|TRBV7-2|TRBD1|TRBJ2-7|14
TGTGCCAGCAGCCCACGACAGGGGAGGAACGAGCAGTACTTC
CASSPRQGRNEQYF
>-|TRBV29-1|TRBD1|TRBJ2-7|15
TGCAGCGTTGTGGGAAAACAGGGGGCGGGATACGAGCAGTACTTC
CSVVGKQGAGYEQYF
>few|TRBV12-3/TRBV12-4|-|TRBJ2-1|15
TGTGCCAGCAGTAATCCCCTCGACTGGGACAATGAGCAGTTCTTC
CASSNPLDWDNEQFF
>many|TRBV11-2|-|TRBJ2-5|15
TGTGCCAGCAGCTTCTCGCAGCCACCACGGGAGACCCAGTACTTC
CASSFSQPPRETQYF
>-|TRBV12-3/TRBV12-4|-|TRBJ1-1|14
TGTGCCAGCAGTTCCTGGATAGTGAACACTGAAGCTTTCTTT
CASSSWIVNTEAFF
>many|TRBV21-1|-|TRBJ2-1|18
TGTGCCAGCCCTCTAGGGGAGCGGGGGGCTAGCTCCTACAATGAGCAGTTCTTC
CASPLGERGASSYNEQFF
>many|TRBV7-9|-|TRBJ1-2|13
TGTGCCAGCAGTGTTCGGGACACCTATGGCTACACCTTC
CASSVRDTYGYTF
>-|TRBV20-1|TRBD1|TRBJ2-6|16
TGCAGCCATTGGGACAGGGGACCGTCGGGGGCCAACGTCCTGACTTTC
CSHWDRGPSGANVLTF
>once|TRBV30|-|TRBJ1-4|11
TGTGCCTGGAGTCATAATGAAAAACTGTTTTTT
CAWSHNEKLFF